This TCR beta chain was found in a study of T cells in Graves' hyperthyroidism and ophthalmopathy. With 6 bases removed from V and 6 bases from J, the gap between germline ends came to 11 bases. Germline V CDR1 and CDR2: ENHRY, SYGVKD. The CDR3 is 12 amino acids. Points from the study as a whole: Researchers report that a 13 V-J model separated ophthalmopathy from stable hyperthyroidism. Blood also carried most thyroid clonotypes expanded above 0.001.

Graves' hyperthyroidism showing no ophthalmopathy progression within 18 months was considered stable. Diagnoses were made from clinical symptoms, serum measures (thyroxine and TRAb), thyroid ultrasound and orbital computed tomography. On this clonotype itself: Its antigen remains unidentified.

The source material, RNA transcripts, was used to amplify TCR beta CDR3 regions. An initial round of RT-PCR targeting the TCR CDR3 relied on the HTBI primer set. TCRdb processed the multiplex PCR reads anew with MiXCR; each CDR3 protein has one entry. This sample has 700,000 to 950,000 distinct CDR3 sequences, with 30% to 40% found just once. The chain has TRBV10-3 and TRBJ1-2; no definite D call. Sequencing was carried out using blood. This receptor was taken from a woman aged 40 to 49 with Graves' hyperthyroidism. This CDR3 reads CAISRKSDGYTF. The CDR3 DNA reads TGTGCCATCAGCAGAAAATCTGATGGCTACACCTTC.